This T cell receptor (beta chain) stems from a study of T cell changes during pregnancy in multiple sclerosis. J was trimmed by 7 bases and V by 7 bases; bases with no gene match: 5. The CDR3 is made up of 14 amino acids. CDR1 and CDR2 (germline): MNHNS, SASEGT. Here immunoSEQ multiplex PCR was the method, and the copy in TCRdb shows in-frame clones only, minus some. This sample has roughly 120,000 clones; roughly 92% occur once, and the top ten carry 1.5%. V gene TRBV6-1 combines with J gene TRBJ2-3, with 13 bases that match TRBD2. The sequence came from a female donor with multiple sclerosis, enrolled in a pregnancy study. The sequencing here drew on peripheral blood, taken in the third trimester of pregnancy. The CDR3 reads CASTGLAGVYTQYF. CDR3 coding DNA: TGTGCCAGCACCGGACTAGCGGGAGTGTATACGCAGTATTTT.